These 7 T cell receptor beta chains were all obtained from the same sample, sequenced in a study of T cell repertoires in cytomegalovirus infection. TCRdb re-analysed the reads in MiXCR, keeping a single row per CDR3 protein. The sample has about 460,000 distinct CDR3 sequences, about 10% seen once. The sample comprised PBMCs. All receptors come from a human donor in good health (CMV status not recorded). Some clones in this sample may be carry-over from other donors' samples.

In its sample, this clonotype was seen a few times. The CDR3 reads CSLRPASQGQYEQFF. The CDR3 DNA reads as TGCAGCCTTCGCCCCGCGTCACAGGGACAATATGAGCAGTTCTTC. The V gene is TRBV29-1, the J gene TRBJ2-1, with D possibly being TRBD1 (6 bases). Germline V lookup: CDR1 SQVTM, CDR2 ANQGSEA. Between the trimmed V and J ends, which lost 8 bases and 8 bases, there was a span of 25 bases. The CDR3 consists of 15 residues.

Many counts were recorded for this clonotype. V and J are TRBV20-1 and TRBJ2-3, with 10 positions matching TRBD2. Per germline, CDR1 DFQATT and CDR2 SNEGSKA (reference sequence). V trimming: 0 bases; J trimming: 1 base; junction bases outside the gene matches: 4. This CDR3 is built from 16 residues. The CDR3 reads CSAREILAGGTDTQYF. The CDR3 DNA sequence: TGCAGTGCTAGAGAAATTCTAGCGGGAGGCACAGATACGCAGTATTTT.

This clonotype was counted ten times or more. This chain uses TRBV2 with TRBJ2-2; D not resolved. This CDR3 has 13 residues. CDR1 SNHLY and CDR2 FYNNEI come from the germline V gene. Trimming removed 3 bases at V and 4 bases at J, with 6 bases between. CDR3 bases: TGTGCCAGCAGTGAGCAGGCCACCGGGGAGCTGTTTTTT. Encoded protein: CASSEQATGELFF.

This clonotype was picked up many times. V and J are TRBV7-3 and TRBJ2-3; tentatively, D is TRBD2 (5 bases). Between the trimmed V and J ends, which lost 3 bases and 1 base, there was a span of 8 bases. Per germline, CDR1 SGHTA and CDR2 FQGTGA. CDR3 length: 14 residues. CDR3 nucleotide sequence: TGTGCCAGCAGCTTTACTAGAGGCACAGATACGCAGTATTTT. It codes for CASSFTRGTDTQYF.

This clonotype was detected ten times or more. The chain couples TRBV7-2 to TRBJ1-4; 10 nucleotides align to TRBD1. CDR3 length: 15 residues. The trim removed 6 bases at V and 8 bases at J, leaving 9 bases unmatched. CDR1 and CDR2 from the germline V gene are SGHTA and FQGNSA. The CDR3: CASSRQGAGGEKLFF. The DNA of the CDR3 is TGTGCCAGCAGTCGACAGGGGGCAGGGGGCGAAAAACTGTTTTTT.

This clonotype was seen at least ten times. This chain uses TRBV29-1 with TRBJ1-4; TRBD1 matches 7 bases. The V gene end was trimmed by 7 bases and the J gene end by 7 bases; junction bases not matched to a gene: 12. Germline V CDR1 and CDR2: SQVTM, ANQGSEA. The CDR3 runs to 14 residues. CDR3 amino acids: CSGAGTDLSEKLFF. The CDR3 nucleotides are TGCAGCGGCGCCGGGACAGACTTGAGTGAAAAACTGTTTTTT. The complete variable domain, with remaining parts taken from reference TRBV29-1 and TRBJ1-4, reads SAVISQKPSRDICQRGTSLTIQCQVDSQVTMMFWYRQQPGQSLTLIATANQGSEATYESGFVIDKFPISRPNLTFSTLTVSNMSPEDSSIYLCSGAGTDLSEKLFFGSGTQLSVL.

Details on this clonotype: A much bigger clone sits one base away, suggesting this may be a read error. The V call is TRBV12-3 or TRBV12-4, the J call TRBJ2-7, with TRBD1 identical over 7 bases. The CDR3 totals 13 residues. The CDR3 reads CASSPAQGNEQNF. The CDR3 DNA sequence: TGTGCCAGCAGCCCAGCACAGGGGAACGAGCAGAACTTC.